Shown below are 20 T cell receptor beta chains from a single sample sequenced in a study of blood T cell repertoires in COVID-19. Only in-frame clones appear in the TCRdb table, and some are missing; sequencing was by immunoSEQ multiplex PCR. The sample has around 250,000 clones; roughly nine tenths are singletons. The specimen was PBMCs or T cells enriched from blood (not recorded which). The receptors derive from a human donor in a cohort exposed to, infected with or recovered from COVID-19 (not recorded which). The donor label of this sample is uncertain.

The chain combines TRBV20-1 with TRBJ1-2; 7 bases map to TRBD1. Unmatched junction bases numbered 5, after V lost 3 bases and J lost 7 bases. CDR1 DFQATT and CDR2 SNEGSKA come from the germline V gene (reference sequence). The CDR3 has 12 amino acids. CDR3 amino acids: CSASAGGIGYTF. CDR3 DNA sequence: TGCAGTGCTAGTGCAGGGGGGATTGGCTACACCTTC.

Regarding this clone: Other DNA sequences in the sample encode the same CDR3. V gene TRBV7-2 combines with J gene TRBJ1-1; 10 positions agree with TRBD1. This CDR3 has 14 residues. Germline CDR1 SGHTA, CDR2 FQGNSA. The V and J ends lost 3 bases and 5 bases, in that order; junction bases with no gene match: 3. Here the CDR3 reads CASSLGQGWTEAFF. CDR3 DNA: TGTGCCAGCAGCTTGGGACAGGGGTGGACTGAAGCTTTCTTT.

This chain joins TRBV20-1 and TRBJ1-2, with D uncertain. There are 15 residues in the CDR3. Trimming left V 3 bases short and J 6 bases short, with 20 bases between. Germline CDR1 is DFQATT and CDR2 is SNEGSKA (reference sequence). The CDR3 DNA reads as TGCAGTGCTAGTCAAATTCGGAAGGGAGGAGATGGCTACACCTTC. This sequence encodes CSASQIRKGGDGYTF.

A single count supports this clone. The CDR3 nucleotides read TGTGCCAGCAGCTTAGCTTGGCAGGGTTGGAACGAGCAGTACTTC. Amino acids: CASSLAWQGWNEQYF. This sequence joins TRBV7-6 and TRBJ2-7; a possible D gene is TRBD1 (5 bases). CDR1 and CDR2 from the germline V gene are SGHVS and FNYEAQ. The CDR3 runs to 15 residues. V was trimmed by 0 bases and J by 5 bases, leaving 14 bases between them.

The CDR3 coding sequence is TGTGCCAGCAGCCAAGGACAGGGGGCTAGGTACGAGCAGTACTTC. It translates to CASSQGQGARYEQYF. This chain joins TRBV5-5 and TRBJ2-7; 11 bases fit TRBD1. The CDR3 contains 15 residues. From germline, CDR1 is SGHKS and CDR2 YYEKEE (reference sequence). The ends lost 4 bases at V and 4 bases at J; junction bases unmatched: 7.

This chain links TRBV6-5 with TRBJ1-5; no reliable D call. The CDR3 is 16 amino acids. Germline V lookup: CDR1 MNHEY, CDR2 SVGAGI. V was cut by 4 bases and J by 1 base, with 14 bases left in between. The chain's CDR3 is CASSSGLGTSNQPQHF. DNA for the CDR3: TGTGCCAGCAGTTCCGGACTGGGTACGAGCAATCAGCCCCAGCATTTT.

The chain combines TRBV7-3 with TRBJ1-1; TRBD1 agrees at 12 bases. Germline values: CDR1 SGHTA, CDR2 FQGTGA. With V trimmed by 1 base and J by 7 bases, 10 bases remained unmatched. There are 17 residues in the CDR3. The CDR3 region is CASSLRPGTGGEGEAFF. The DNA for the CDR3 is TGTGCCAGCAGCTTAAGGCCCGGGACAGGGGGCGAAGGTGAAGCTTTCTTT.

J is TRBJ2-3 and V is TRBV3-1 (or the pseudogene TRBV3-2), with a weak D call TRBD1 (6 bases). Trimming pared 8 bases from V and 1 base from J, leaving 13 bases between. This CDR3 has 14 residues. Germline V gives CDR1 LGHDT, CDR2 YNNKEL (reference sequence). As DNA, the CDR3 is TGTGCCAGCCAAGGACAGCTCCGCACAGATACGCAGTATTTT. Translated, it gives CASQGQLRTDTQYF.

The V call is TRBV15, the J call TRBJ1-2; no definite D call. This CDR3 is built from 15 residues. V shed 0 bases and J shed 4 bases, with 12 bases lying between them. Per the germline V gene, CDR1 is LNHNV and CDR2 is YYDKDF (reference sequence). The CDR3 nucleotides read TGTGCCACCAGCAGAGATCGCGGCAGCTTCTATGGCTACACCTTC. Protein sequence: CATSRDRGSFYGYTF.

The chain carries TRBV18 and TRBJ1-6; a possible D gene is TRBD1 (6 bases). The germline V gene has CDR1 KGHSH and CDR2 LQKENI. The ends were cut back, 1 base at V and 10 bases at J, with 8 bases in the middle. The CDR3 totals 13 residues. In nucleotides, the CDR3 is TGTGCCAGCTCACCACACAGGGAATCACCCCTCCACTTT. Translating it yields CASSPHRESPLHF.

This chain joins TRBV4-1 and TRBJ1-2; TRBD1 is a possible D gene (5 bases). CDR1 MGHRA and CDR2 YSYEKL come from the germline V gene. The CDR3 covers 15 residues. Trimming pared 0 bases from V and 7 bases from J, leaving 15 bases between. CDR3 region: CASSQESAGLSGYTF. CDR3 in DNA: TGCGCCAGCAGCCAAGAATCGGCAGGGTTGAGTGGCTACACCTTC.

V and J are TRBV18 and TRBJ2-7; 9 bases are shared with TRBD2. The CDR3 consists of 18 residues. V shed 0 bases and J 2 bases; nucleotides not matched to a gene: 11. Germline loops: CDR1 KGHSH, CDR2 LQKENI. The DNA for the CDR3 is TGTGCCAGCTCACCACCGATTTTCGAGCGGGGGGCCCCCTACGAGCAGTACTTC. Translation gives CASSPPIFERGAPYEQYF.

The chain couples TRBV11-2 to TRBJ1-2; no reliable D call. The CDR3 is 14 residues long. Germline V gives CDR1 SGHAT, CDR2 FQNNGV. The V gene lost 4 bases and the J gene lost 6 bases, with 15 bases spanning the gap. CDR3 amino acids: CASSSFALSNGYTF. CDR3 bases: TGTGCCAGCAGCTCATTCGCCCTGAGCAATGGCTACACCTTC.

The CDR3 nucleotides are TGTGCCAGCGGGACAGGGGGAGACACTGAAGCTTTCTTT. Translated, it gives CASGTGGDTEAFF. This chain joins TRBV19 and TRBJ1-1; 11 bases map to TRBD1. This CDR3 is built from 13 residues. The V gene end was trimmed by 9 bases and the J gene end by 3 bases; junction bases not matched to a gene: 3. Germline CDR1 LNHDA, CDR2 SQIVND (reference sequence).

The chain uses TRBV12-5 and TRBJ2-5, with 12 bases identical to TRBD2. V trimming: 1 base; J trimming: 0 bases; junction bases outside the gene matches: 0. The length of the CDR3 is 16 residues. CDR1 LGHNT and CDR2 FRNRAP come from the germline V gene. The CDR3 nucleotides read TGTGCTAGTGGTTTGGGGACTAGCGGGGACCAAGAGACCCAGTACTTC. Translating it yields CASGLGTSGDQETQYF.

J is TRBJ2-7 and V is TRBV11-3; 7 bases map to TRBD1. CDR1 is SGHNT, CDR2 YENEEA, per germline. The CDR3 consists of 14 residues. Trimming at V came to 2 bases and at J to 5 bases, leaving 6 bases not matched to a gene. CDR3 region: CASSLQGDRDEQYF. Here the CDR3 DNA reads TGTGCCAGCAGCTTACAGGGGGATAGGGACGAGCAGTACTTC.

The CDR3 region is CASSKAAQEPQHF. CDR3 nucleotide sequence: TGTGCCAGCAGCAAAGCCGCACAGGAACCCCAGCATTTT. The gene calls are TRBV21-1 and TRBJ1-5; the DNA was not compared with TRBD1, the D call given in the table. TRBV21-1 is recorded as a pseudogene. This CDR3 has 13 residues.

The chain carries TRBV14 and TRBJ1-2, with D perhaps TRBD1 (6 bases). CDR1 and CDR2 (germline): SGHDN, FVKESK. V dropped 1 base and J dropped 8 bases, with 8 bases sitting between them. The CDR3 spans 12 residues. The CDR3 nucleotides read TGTGCCAGCAGCCAAGGGGGGCGAGGCTACACCTTC. Encoded protein: CASSQGGRGYTF.

This clone was counted once. V usage is TRBV15 and J usage is TRBJ1-2, with D possibly TRBD1 on 6 matching bases. CDR1 and CDR2 from the germline V gene are LNHNV and YYDKDF (reference sequence). V gave up 0 bases and J gave up 7 bases, with 15 bases separating them. The CDR3 loop spans 15 amino acids. The CDR3 here is CATSRDGQGTVGYTF. In DNA, the CDR3 is TGTGCCACCAGCAGAGACGGGCAGGGGACGGTTGGCTACACCTTC. Together with reference TRBV15 and TRBJ1-2, the CDR3 gives the full variable domain: DAMVIQNPRYQVTQFGKPVTLSCSQTLNHNVMYWYQQKSSQAPKLLFHYYDKDFNNEADTPDNFQSRRPNTSFCFLDIRSPGLGDTAMYLCATSRDGQGTVGYTFGSGTRLTVV.

This sequence joins TRBV7-2 and TRBJ2-7; 8 positions agree with TRBD1. The CDR3 length is 16 residues. Germline V gives CDR1 SGHTA, CDR2 FQGNSA. V dropped 2 bases and J dropped 5; count of bases not matched to a gene: 11. The CDR3 DNA reads TGTGCCAGCAGCTTACGTTTCCAGGGGGCGAGTCACGAGCAGTACTTC. Translation: CASSLRFQGASHEQYF.